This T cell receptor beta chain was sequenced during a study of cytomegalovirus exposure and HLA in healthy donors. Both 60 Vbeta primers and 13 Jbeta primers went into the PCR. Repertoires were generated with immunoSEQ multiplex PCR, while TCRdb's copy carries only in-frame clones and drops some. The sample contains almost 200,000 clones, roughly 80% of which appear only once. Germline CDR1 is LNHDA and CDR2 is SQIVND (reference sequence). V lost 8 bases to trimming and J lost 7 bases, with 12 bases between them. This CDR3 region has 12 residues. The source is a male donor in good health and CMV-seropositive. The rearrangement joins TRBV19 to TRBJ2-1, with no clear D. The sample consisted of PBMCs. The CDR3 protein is CASLSLPNEQFF. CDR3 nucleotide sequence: TGTGCCAGTCTAAGCCTTCCGAATGAGCAGTTCTTC.